Shown below are 13 T cell receptor beta chains from a single sample sequenced in a study of blood T cells in healthy people across ages. Next came a second PCR, run for about 7 to 12 cycles, which used a sample-barcoded 5' primer along with a J-beta primer mix. TCRdb re-called the 5' RACE reads through MiXCR, storing one row per CDR3 protein. The sample records 800,000 to 1,000,000 distinct CDR3 sequences, 48% being singletons. Sequencing input: blood. All receptors derive from a man aged 30-40 years in good health.

The chain carries TRBV9 and TRBJ2-7, with D possibly called TRBD1 or TRBD2 (5 bases each). Germline-derived CDR1 and CDR2 are SGDLS and YYNGEE. Trimming cost V 4 bases and J 10 bases, with 21 bases left between them. The length of the CDR3 is 14 residues. The CDR3 is CASSPATEEGTQYF. The CDR3 nucleotides read TGTGCCAGCAGCCCCGCGACAGAAGAGGGAACCCAGTACTTC.

The chain combines TRBV5-1 with TRBJ1-1; D may be TRBD1 (6 bases). Trimming took 3 bases from V and 5 from J, leaving 14 bases between them. This CDR3 region has 14 residues. Germline CDR1 is SGHRS and CDR2 is YFSETQ. CDR3 loop: CASSYDRSGTEAFF. The CDR3, as DNA: TGCGCCAGCAGCTATGACAGGTCAGGTACTGAAGCTTTCTTT.

The chain couples TRBV7-2 to TRBJ1-1; a possible D gene is TRBD1 (5 bases). The CDR3 runs 18 residues. From germline, CDR1 is SGHTA and CDR2 FQGNSA. The V end lost 5 bases, the J end lost 0 bases, and 22 bases lay between the germline ends. CDR3 loop: CASSQRGSQQFMNTEAFF. In nucleotides, the CDR3 is TGTGCCAGCAGCCAACGGGGGTCGCAACAGTTCATGAACACTGAAGCTTTCTTT.

There are a few counts of this clonotype. This chain connects TRBV12-3 or TRBV12-4 to TRBJ1-6; no clear D gene. The CDR3 is made up of 15 amino acids. Trimming took off 5 bases at V and 0 bases at J, with 8 bases between the two ends. The DNA for the CDR3 is TGTGCCAGCAGTGGGCGGGCCTCCTATAATTCACCCCTCCACTTT. Protein: CASSGRASYNSPLHF.

The chain uses TRBV30 and TRBJ1-2; unclear D gene. Germline values: CDR1 GTSNPN, CDR2 SVGIG (reference sequence). V was clipped by 8 bases and J by 3 bases, with 10 bases between them. The CDR3 runs 11 residues. The CDR3: CARGLDYGYTF. CDR3 DNA sequence: TGTGCCCGGGGTCTTGACTATGGCTACACCTTC.

The gene calls are TRBV10-3 and TRBJ1-6; TRBD1 is a possible D gene (6 bases). The CDR3 is 12 residues long. V lost 6 bases, J lost 9 bases, and 9 bases lay in between. Germline-derived CDR1 and CDR2 are ENHRY and SYGVKD. The CDR3 DNA reads TGTGCCATCAGAGACAGGAGTTCACCCCTCCACTTT. As protein: CAIRDRSSPLHF.

Concerning this clonotype itself: At one end, the junction sequence differs from germline, possibly due to a read error. This chain joins TRBV7-2 and TRBJ2-3; 7 bases agree with TRBD1. The CDR3 covers 14 residues. Germline V lookup: CDR1 SGHTA, CDR2 FQGNSA. CDR3 coding DNA: TGTGCCAGTAGCTTGAGGGGGCCAGGAGATACGCAGTATTTT. Translated, it gives CASSLRGPGDTQYF.

The rearrangement links TRBV4-1 to TRBJ2-1, with D maybe TRBD2 (5 bases). The end of the DNA fits TRBJ2-7 better, so the J call may be wrong. The germline gives CDR1 MGHRA, CDR2 YSYEKL. The CDR3 is 17 amino acids. CDR3 residues: CASSQGPAGTTYNEQYF. In nucleotides, the CDR3 is TGCGCCAGCAGCCAAGGCCCCGCGGGCACCACATACAATGAGCAGTACTTC.

The chain links TRBV28 to TRBJ2-5; tentative D call: TRBD1 (5 bases). V lost 6 bases to trimming and J lost 0 bases, with 11 bases between them. Germline-derived CDR1 and CDR2 are MDHEN and SYDVKM. The CDR3 has 14 amino acids. The CDR3 bases are TGTGCCAGCAGAAAAACAGGTTACCAAGAGACCCAGTACTTC. Translation: CASRKTGYQETQYF.

The V gene is TRBV7-9, the J gene TRBJ2-1, with 13 nucleotides matching TRBD2. The germline V gene has CDR1 SEHNR and CDR2 FQNEAQ (reference sequence). Trimming removed 2 bases from V and 6 bases from J; junction bases left unmatched: 7. The CDR3 is 17 amino acids. The CDR3 here is CASSLPMGLAGFNEQFF. CDR3 DNA sequence: TGTGCCAGCAGCTTACCCATGGGACTAGCGGGGTTCAATGAGCAGTTCTTC.

The rearrangement joins TRBV14 to TRBJ2-1; TRBD1 agrees at 7 bases. Germline V gene data show CDR1 as SGHDN and CDR2 as FVKESK. The CDR3 has 16 residues. Losses at the gene ends were 2 bases for V and 1 base for J; bases not matched to a gene: 5. CDR3 DNA: TGTGCCAGCAGCCAAAGAGGGGGCAAGTCCTACAATGAGCAGTTCTTC. Its translation: CASSQRGGKSYNEQFF.

This clonotype was picked up a small number of times. V usage is TRBV4-3 and J usage is TRBJ2-3, with TRBD2 matching 9 bases. This CDR3 spans 19 amino acids. Germline CDR1 is LGHNA and CDR2 is YSLEER. After removal of 0 bases from V and 0 bases from J, the junction contained 10 bases not matched to a gene. In nucleotides, the CDR3 is TGCGCCAGCAGCCAAGAAGTCCACCCTAGCGGGATTAGCACAGATACGCAGTATTTT. Its protein is CASSQEVHPSGISTDTQYF.

This sequence joins TRBV27 and TRBJ2-1, with 7 bases matching TRBD2. V trimming: 4 bases; J trimming: 3 bases; junction bases outside the gene matches: 3. This CDR3 has 14 residues. Germline lookup yields CDR1 MNHEY and CDR2 SMNVEV (reference sequence). Here the CDR3 DNA reads TGTGCCAGCAGTTGGGGGGGGGACTACAATGAGCAGTTCTTC. This translates into CASSWGGDYNEQFF.